This is a list of T cell receptor beta chains from one sample in a study of shared clonotypes between healthy human individuals. Sequencing used immunoSEQ multiplex PCR; TCRdb keeps in-frame clones, though not all of them. Of fewer than 1.8 million clones in the sample, 98% were seen once. The sample consisted of naive CD4+ T cells sorted from blood. The source is a man aged 25-45 years in good health. CDR3s include the opening cysteine and the closing phenylalanine or tryptophan. Fields, in order: J gene, V gene, D gene, clone size, CDR3 DNA, CDR3 protein. The D gene is left open where the match is weak. Not all rows give a size; the values are once, few, many and, for expanded clones, a class.

J: TRBJ1-5
V: TRBV7-8
D: .
size: .
DNA: TGTGCCAGCAGCCGGGGCGTAATTCAGCCCCAGCATTTT
CDR3: CASSRGVIQPQHF

J: TRBJ2-3
V: TRBV14
D: .
size: .
DNA: TGTGCCAGCAGCCAGCCGGGTGGGATCGCAGATACGCAGTATTTT
CDR3: CASSQPGGIADTQYF

J: TRBJ2-2
V: TRBV27
D: .
size: .
DNA: TGTGCCAGCAGTCCGCATCAGGGGTCGGACACCGGGGAGCTGTTTTTT
CDR3: CASSPHQGSDTGELFF

J: TRBJ2-1
V: TRBV6-6
D: TRBD2
size: .
DNA: TGTGCCAGCAGTTACTCCCTAGCGGGAGGGGCTGAGCAGTTCTTC
CDR3: CASSYSLAGGAEQFF

J: TRBJ1-4
V: TRBV5-6
D: .
size: .
DNA: TGTGCCAGCAGCGGGACGCATTTCGAAAAACTGTTTTTT
CDR3: CASSGTHFEKLFF

J: TRBJ1-3
V: TRBV6-5
D: .
size: .
DNA: TGTGCCAGCAGCCGCGGAAGCTCCTCTGGAAACACCATATATTTT
CDR3: CASSRGSSSGNTIYF

J: TRBJ2-3
V: TRBV30
D: .
size: .
DNA: TGTGCCTGGCTCCCAGGCCGAGTGGGAGATACGCAGTATTTT
CDR3: CAWLPGRVGDTQYF

J: TRBJ2-7
V: TRBV4-3
D: TRBD2
size: .
DNA: TGCGCCAGCAGCCAAGGCCCTCTGGCGGGAGTGTCCTACGAGCAGTACTTC
CDR3: CASSQGPLAGVSYEQYF

J: TRBJ2-6
V: TRBV5-8
D: .
size: .
DNA: TGTGCCAGCAGCTTGCCAGGGCCTGGGGCCAACGTCCTGACTTTC
CDR3: CASSLPGPGANVLTF

J: TRBJ2-3
V: TRBV19
D: .
size: once
DNA: TGTGCCAGTGGGCTTCTGGCTGATACGCAGTATTTT
CDR3: CASGLLADTQYF

J: TRBJ2-7
V: TRBV28
D: .
size: .
DNA: TGTGCCAGCAGTCGCCAACTAGCAGGCTCCTACGAGCAGTACTTC
CDR3: CASSRQLAGSYEQYF

J: TRBJ1-4
V: TRBV7-8
D: TRBD1
size: .
DNA: TGTGCCAGCAGCCTACGACCGGGACAGAGATTTGCAACTAATGAAAAACTGTTTTTT
CDR3: CASSLRPGQRFATNEKLFF

J: TRBJ2-1
V: TRBV7-3
D: .
size: .
DNA: TGTGCCAGCAGCTCTGGGGGAGTAACCTACAATGAGCAGTTCTTC
CDR3: CASSSGGVTYNEQFF

J: TRBJ2-7
V: TRBV10-3
D: .
size: .
DNA: TGTGCCATCACCAAAGACGGCTACGAGCAGTACTTC
CDR3: CAITKDGYEQYF

J: TRBJ1-5
V: TRBV2
D: TRBD1
size: once
DNA: TGTGCCATGTCCGACAGGGGAAGCAATCAGCCCCAGCATTTT
CDR3: CAMSDRGSNQPQHF

J: TRBJ2-7
V: TRBV5-5
D: TRBD1
size: .
DNA: TGTGCCAGCAGCCGACCGGGACAGGGGAGCGAGCAGTACTTC
CDR3: CASSRPGQGSEQYF

J: TRBJ1-2
V: TRBV6-5
D: .
size: few
DNA: TGTGCCAGCAGTTACCGAAGTCTTGGCTATGGCTACACCTTC
CDR3: CASSYRSLGYGYTF

J: TRBJ2-1
V: TRBV18
D: TRBD1
size: .
DNA: TGTGCCAGCTCACGGGGACAGGGCTTTGTCATCAATGAGCAGTTCTTC
CDR3: CASSRGQGFVINEQFF

J: TRBJ2-7
V: TRBV5-1
D: .
size: .
DNA: TGCGCCAGCAGCCCCCCCGAGCGGGTTTTGGGTGAGCAGTACTTC
CDR3: CASSPPERVLGEQYF

J: TRBJ2-2
V: TRBV10-3
D: TRBD2
size: .
DNA: TGTGCCATCAGCGAGACTAGCCGCGGGGACACCGGGGAGCTGTTTTTT
CDR3: CAISETSRGDTGELFF

J: TRBJ2-7
V: TRBV18
D: .
size: .
DNA: TGTGCCAGCTCACCACGGCCAGGGCAGCGGGTCGGCTACGAGCAGTACTTC
CDR3: CASSPRPGQRVGYEQYF

J: TRBJ2-1
V: TRBV28
D: .
size: .
DNA: TGTGCCAGCAGCCCCGGACGGCCGTTGGGTGAGCAGTTCTTC
CDR3: CASSPGRPLGEQFF

J: TRBJ1-1
V: TRBV6-1
D: .
size: once
DNA: TGTGCCAGCAGTGATAGGGGGGGGAACACTGAAGCTTTCTTT
CDR3: CASSDRGGNTEAFF

J: TRBJ2-1
V: TRBV9
D: .
size: .
DNA: TGTGCCAGCAGCGTAGGGGGTCCTGAGCAGTTCTTC
CDR3: CASSVGGPEQFF

J: TRBJ1-2
V: TRBV2
D: .
size: .
DNA: TGTGCCAGCAGCGAACTCGGAGTGGGGGCAACGGTCGGCTACACCTTC
CDR3: CASSELGVGATVGYTF

J: TRBJ2-5
V: TRBV5-1
D: TRBD2
size: .
DNA: TGCGCCAGCACAGCGGGAGGGATGGAGACCCAGTACTTC
CDR3: CASTAGGMETQYF

J: TRBJ2-7
V: TRBV5-1
D: .
size: .
DNA: TGCGCCAGCAGCCGACGAGCTCCCTCCGATGCTTACTACCCTTACGAGCAGTACTTC
CDR3: CASSRRAPSDAYYPYEQYF

J: TRBJ2-3
V: TRBV18
D: .
size: .
DNA: TGTGCCAGCTCACCACTCGCAGGAAGGGTCACAGATACGCAGTATTTT
CDR3: CASSPLAGRVTDTQYF

J: TRBJ1-2
V: TRBV5-6
D: .
size: .
DNA: TGTGCCTCTCGTGGCTCTAACTATGGCTACACCTTC
CDR3: CASRGSNYGYTF

J: TRBJ2-7
V: TRBV7-2
D: .
size: .
DNA: TGTGCCAGCAGCAAATTTATGTACGAGCAGTACTTC
CDR3: CASSKFMYEQYF

J: TRBJ2-7
V: TRBV18
D: .
size: .
DNA: TGTGCCAGCTCGCCCAAGGGTTCATACGAGCAGTACTTC
CDR3: CASSPKGSYEQYF

J: TRBJ2-2
V: TRBV18
D: .
size: .
DNA: TGTGCCAGCTCACCAAGTGGAGTGGGGAACACCGGGGAGCTGTTTTTT
CDR3: CASSPSGVGNTGELFF

J: TRBJ2-3
V: TRBV7-2
D: TRBD1
size: .
DNA: TGTGCCAGCAGCCTCCGACAGGGCGCGGATACGCAGTATTTT
CDR3: CASSLRQGADTQYF

J: TRBJ2-5
V: TRBV28
D: TRBD2
size: .
DNA: TGTGCCAGCAGTTTACCCCCGGGACTAGCGGGAGGGCCGAGAGAGACCCAGTACTTC
CDR3: CASSLPPGLAGGPRETQYF

J: TRBJ1-5
V: TRBV9
D: TRBD1
size: .
DNA: TGTGCCAGCAGCGTAGGGGACAGGGCTGGGCAGCCCCAGCATTTT
CDR3: CASSVGDRAGQPQHF

J: TRBJ1-1
V: TRBV5-1
D: .
size: .
DNA: TGCGCCAGCACCCCGTCCAGGGACGCGACTGAAGCTTTCTTT
CDR3: CASTPSRDATEAFF

J: TRBJ1-1
V: TRBV27
D: .
size: .
DNA: TGTGCCAGCAGTTTCCAATATCGGGGGAAGAACACTGAAGCTTTCTTT
CDR3: CASSFQYRGKNTEAFF

J: TRBJ2-7
V: TRBV28
D: .
size: .
DNA: TGTGCCAGCAGACAGGGACCCTACGAGCAGTACTTC
CDR3: CASRQGPYEQYF

J: TRBJ1-1
V: TRBV6-1
D: .
size: .
DNA: TGTGCCAGCAGTGAAGCGCCCGGCGGTAACACTGAAGCTTTCTTT
CDR3: CASSEAPGGNTEAFF

J: TRBJ2-7
V: TRBV2
D: TRBD1
size: once
DNA: TGTGCCAGTGGACGGGACAGGGGGCGTTACGAGCAGTACTTC
CDR3: CASGRDRGRYEQYF

J: TRBJ2-2
V: TRBV9
D: TRBD1
size: .
DNA: TGTGCCAGCAGGGCAGGGGGCTTGTCCGGGGAGCTGTTTTTT
CDR3: CASRAGGLSGELFF

J: TRBJ2-1
V: TRBV7-3
D: TRBD2
size: .
DNA: TGTGCCAGCAGCTTAAGGCCACTAGCGGACAAACGTAATGAGCAGTTCTTC
CDR3: CASSLRPLADKRNEQFF

J: TRBJ1-2
V: TRBV18
D: .
size: .
DNA: TGTGCCAGCTCCGACACCAACTATGGCTACACCTTC
CDR3: CASSDTNYGYTF

J: TRBJ2-1
V: TRBV7-3
D: TRBD2
size: .
DNA: TGTGCCAGCAGCTTATTGGCCCTTACTAGCGGCTTAAGCTCCTACAATGAGCAGTTCTTC
CDR3: CASSLLALTSGLSSYNEQFF

J: TRBJ1-1
V: TRBV12-5
D: .
size: once
DNA: TGTGCTAGTGGTTTGAAATACACTGAAGCTTTCTTT
CDR3: CASGLKYTEAFF

J: TRBJ2-5
V: TRBV4-2
D: TRBD2
size: .
DNA: TGTGCCAGCAGCCAAGGGACTAGCGGGAGTCAAGAGACCCAGTACTTC
CDR3: CASSQGTSGSQETQYF

J: TRBJ2-5
V: TRBV27
D: TRBD2
size: .
DNA: TGTGCCAGCAGTTTATCTGGGACTAGCGGGAGGGCCGGAGAGACCCAGTACTTC
CDR3: CASSLSGTSGRAGETQYF

J: TRBJ2-7
V: TRBV7-8
D: .
size: .
DNA: TGTGCCAGCAGCTTAGCTGAAAGGTTCGAGCAGTACTTC
CDR3: CASSLAERFEQYF

J: TRBJ1-5
V: TRBV18
D: .
size: .
DNA: TGTGCCAGCTCACTTCCCAACGAGCCCCAGCATTTT
CDR3: CASSLPNEPQHF

J: TRBJ2-7
V: TRBV5-1
D: TRBD2
size: .
DNA: TGCGCCAGCAGCCGGACTAGCGGGAACTACGAGCAGTACTTC
CDR3: CASSRTSGNYEQYF

J: TRBJ2-3
V: TRBV19
D: TRBD2
size: .
DNA: TGTGCCACATTTAGCGGGAGGGCCCCAGATACGCAGTATTTT
CDR3: CATFSGRAPDTQYF

J: TRBJ2-1
V: TRBV5-4
D: TRBD2
size: .
DNA: TGTGCCAGCAACAGGGGACTAGCGGGAGTCAATGAGCAGTTCTTC
CDR3: CASNRGLAGVNEQFF

J: TRBJ1-2
V: TRBV4-2
D: .
size: .
DNA: TGTGCCAGCAGCCAAGATAGGGCAGGGCCCACTCCCTATGGCTACACCTTC
CDR3: CASSQDRAGPTPYGYTF

J: TRBJ1-4
V: TRBV4-1
D: .
size: .
DNA: TGCGCCAGCAGCCCAAGAAACGGGAAGGGGAGGGAAAATGAAAAACTGTTTTTT
CDR3: CASSPRNGKGRENEKLFF

J: TRBJ1-1
V: TRBV7-9
D: .
size: .
DNA: TGTGCCAGCAGACCAGGGGCGGGATTGGAAGCTTTCTTT
CDR3: CASRPGAGLEAFF

J: TRBJ2-5
V: TRBV10-3
D: TRBD2
size: .
DNA: TGTGCCATCAGTGACGGGAAGCGGGAGGGCCCTGAGACCCAGTACTTC
CDR3: CAISDGKREGPETQYF

J: TRBJ2-2
V: TRBV7-8
D: TRBD2
size: .
DNA: TGTGCCAGCAGCTTAGGAACGGGAGGCAACACCGGGGAGCTGTTTTTT
CDR3: CASSLGTGGNTGELFF